This T cell receptor (beta chain) emerged from a study of human T cells and chemical hapten exposure. Looking at the study overall: Subjects had 2% DPC placed on 2 cm by 2 cm of upper inner arm skin for sensitization.

TCRdb passed the RACE reads through MiXCR, listing each CDR3 protein once. Of approximately 400,000 distinct CDR3 sequences detected, about 4.8% appear once; the ten largest clones hold 2% to 2.5%. Time point: patch test 1, 2 weeks after DPC sensitization. Treatment given: therapeutic diphenylcyclopropenone sensitization with weekly scalp DPC. Study-wide points: Expanded TCR counts at PT1 were positively correlated with the patch test score.

This clonotype was recorded at least ten times. What it recognizes is unknown. The CDR3 is made up of 16 amino acids. V lost 1 base, J lost 4 bases, and 16 bases lay in between. This receptor was taken from a woman aged 45-65 years with alopecia areata. Some clones in this sample may be carry-over from other donors' samples. Sequencing was performed on whole blood, taken in connection with sensitization to the hapten diphenylcyclopropenone (DPC). The chain combines TRBV12-3 or TRBV12-4 with TRBJ1-2; D is uncertain. The CDR3 DNA follows: TGTGCCAGCAGTTTAGGGTTCTTTCGGGGAAGCTATGGCTACACCTTC. This gives the protein CASSLGFFRGSYGYTF.